This TCR beta chain was obtained from a study of blood T cell repertoires in COVID-19 (TCRdb year 2020). Concerning the study at large: Samples covering the acute and convalescent phases of COVID-19 were provided by collaborators in the United States, Italy and Spain. A de-identified subject ID, COVID-19 status, age in years and sex were almost always included in the sample metadata. Subjects who had been exposed to COVID-19, were actively infected with it, or had recovered from it provided the deeply sampled blood TCRbeta repertoires that made up the dataset. The prospective study material was composed of cDNA or gDNA derived from T cells, B-cell-depleted T cells, or PBMCs. HLA class I and class II types, where available, came from metadata supplied by the sample provider rather than from assay-based typing. Samples came from the ongoing ImmuneRACE study (first 160 participants) plus 1,254 subjects from 6 global collaborators. The repertoires were made available in a free public database intended to serve as a resource for research on the immune response to SARS-CoV-2.

General study outcomes and caveats: How much clinical and demographic metadata was included differed by source and by participant, and the metadata was provided uncurated.

At least ten counts were recorded for this clone. The antigen this receptor binds is unknown. No qualities accompany the bases; no much larger clone lies one base away. The germline V gene (reference sequence) provides CDR1 MNHEY and CDR2 SMNVEV. The CDR3 goes from the cysteine to the valine over 15 residues. Only the CDR3 DNA stays, 45 bases, in frame from base 1. V is shortened by 4 bases, J by 7 bases, and the region joining them spans 20 bases. Whole blood was collected in K2EDTA tubes by collaborating institutions according to the institutions' own protocols. For TCRbeta analysis, collaborators shipped samples as frozen whole blood, isolated PBMCs, or DNA extracted from either of those sample types. TCRbeta CDR3 regions were amplified from genomic DNA by means of the immunoSEQ Assay, a bias-controlled multiplex PCR. The paper's processing steps were these. Within the assay, amplification of reference gene primers was used to estimate how many nucleated cells each sample contained. To quantify the absolute abundance of each unique TCRbeta CDR3 rearrangement, sequence reads were collapsed and filtered. For each sample, productive Simpson clonality was calculated as the square root of Simpson's diversity index across productive rearrangements. What TCRdb holds here is the immuneACCESS table cut down to in-frame rearrangements. Part of the clones is not present; checked against another copy, under half of the missing clones reflect an unresolved V gene, and the others are unexplained. The V and J calls and clone size come from that table; D and trimming were worked out from the DNA. This sample holds more than 95,000 clones; approximately 80% were observed only once. Around 4.4% of the sample goes to the ten largest clones.

The sequence was collected from a man between 60 and 75 years old with acute or convalescent COVID-19. This sequence uses TRBV27 and TRBJ2-7; the D gene is possibly TRBD1, with 6 bases matching. Sequenced sample: peripheral blood. The nucleotide sequence reads as follows: TGTGCCAGCAGTTCCTCCGGGACACCCTACGCGGAGCAGTACGTC. Its coded protein is CASSSSGTPYAEQYV.